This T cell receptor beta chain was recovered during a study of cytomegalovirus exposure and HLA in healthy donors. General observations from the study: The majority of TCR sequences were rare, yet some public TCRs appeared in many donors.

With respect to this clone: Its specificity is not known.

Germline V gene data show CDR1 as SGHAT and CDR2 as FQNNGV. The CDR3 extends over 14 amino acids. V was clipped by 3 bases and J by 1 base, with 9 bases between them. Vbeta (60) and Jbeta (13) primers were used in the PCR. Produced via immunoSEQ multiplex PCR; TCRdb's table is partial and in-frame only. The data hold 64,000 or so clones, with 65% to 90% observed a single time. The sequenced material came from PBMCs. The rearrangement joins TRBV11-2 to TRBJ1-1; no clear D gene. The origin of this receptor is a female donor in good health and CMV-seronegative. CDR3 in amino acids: CASSFIRGNTEAFF. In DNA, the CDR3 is TGTGCCAGCAGCTTTATACGGGGGAACACTGAAGCTTTCTTT.